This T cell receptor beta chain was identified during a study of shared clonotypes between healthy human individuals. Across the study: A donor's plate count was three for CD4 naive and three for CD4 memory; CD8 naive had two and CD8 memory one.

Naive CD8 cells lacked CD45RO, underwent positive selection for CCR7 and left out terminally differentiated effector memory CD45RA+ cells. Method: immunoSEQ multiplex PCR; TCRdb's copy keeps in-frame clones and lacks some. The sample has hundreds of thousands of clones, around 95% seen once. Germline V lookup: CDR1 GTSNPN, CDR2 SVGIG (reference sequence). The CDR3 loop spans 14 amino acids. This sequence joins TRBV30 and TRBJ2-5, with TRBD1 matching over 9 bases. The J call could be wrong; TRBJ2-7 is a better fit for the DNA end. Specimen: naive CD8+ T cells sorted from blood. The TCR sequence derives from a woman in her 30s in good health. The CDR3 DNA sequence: TGTGCCTGGTGGGACAGGGCCACCCCCTACGAGCAGTACTTC. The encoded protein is CAWWDRATPYEQYF.